This T cell receptor (beta chain) was profiled in a study of T-cell reconstitution after alpha-beta-depleted transplantation in children. This CDR3 is 15 amino acids long. Trimming took 1 base from V and 6 from J; bases not matched to a gene: 6. Looked up from germline, CDR1 is SGHDT and CDR2 is YYEEEE. In regard to this clonotype: The antigen is not known.

Using unique molecular identifiers, the investigators prepared the TCRbeta library. Each CDR3 protein is one row after TCRdb ran MiXCR on the PCR reads. The sample has roughly 490,000 distinct CDR3 sequences; over 10% are singletons. Study results and caveats: Approximately two months post-transplant, alpha-beta T cells reportedly originated from several hundred expanded graft clones. A year post-transplant, T-cell counts and diversity derived mostly from newly produced T cells. TCRbeta diversity was high at day 60 in some patients (a result of surviving recipient T cells and thymic progenitors).

The specimen was PBMCs, mostly from graft donor cells, collected 180 days after TCRalphabeta/CD19-depleted stem cell transplant. The source is a female patient aged 2 to 10 who had a stem cell transplant for aplastic anemia, so the T cells may come from the graft donor. The chain has TRBV5-6 and TRBJ2-1; 8 nucleotides align to TRBD2. The CDR3 loop reads CASSLKSGSRNEQFF. The CDR3 bases are TGTGCCAGCAGCTTGAAGAGCGGGAGCCGCAATGAGCAGTTCTTC. The whole variable domain, remainder taken from reference TRBV5-6 and TRBJ2-1, is DAGVTQSPTHLIKTRGQQVTLRCSPKSGHDTVSWYQQALGQGPQFIFQYYEEEERQRGNFPDRFSGHQFPNYSSELNVNALLLGDSALYLCASSLKSGSRNEQFFGPGTRLTVL.